This note documents a single T cell receptor (beta chain) sequence. The sample comes from a study of quantifying T cell responses using KT2 cells. Looking at the study overall: RNA was reverse transcribed with TCR alpha and beta constant-region primers.

An oligo carrying a UMI was ligated to the cDNA 3' end. First-round PCR used about 4 cycles and beta primers RC1.1 and RC1.2 covering TRBC1 and TRBC2. MiXCR, applied by TCRdb to the UMI-ligation and nested PCR reads, yields one record per CDR3 protein. The sample yields fewer than 40,000 distinct CDR3 sequences, 6% to 9.5% seen once. The TCR originated in a human donor. The sample was PBMCs spiked with cells of the T cell clone KT2.

CDR3 residues: CASSSSGPVITYNEQFF. The DNA for the CDR3 is TGTGCCAGCAGCTCCAGCGGTCCAGTCATAACCTACAATGAGCAGTTCTTC. The rearrangement joins TRBV11-3 to TRBJ2-1; weak D call: TRBD2 (5 bases). The CDR3 is 17 residues long. The V gene's germline CDR1 is SGHNT and CDR2 YENEEA. V was clipped by 4 bases and J by 2 bases, with 18 bases between them. Supplemented by reference TRBV11-3 and TRBJ2-1, the full variable domain reads EAGVVQSPRYKIIEKKQPVAFWCNPISGHNTLYWYLQNLGQGPELLIRYENEEAVDDSQLPKDRFSAERLKGVDSTLKIQPAELGDSAVYLCASSSSGPVITYNEQFFGPGTRLTVL.